The TCR beta chain described here comes from a study of blood T cell repertoires in COVID-19. TCRdb's table, derived via immunoSEQ multiplex PCR, lists solely in-frame clones and lacks some. The sample yields some 390,000 clones, around 87% seen once. The CDR3 totals 18 residues. Trimming removed 1 base from V and 4 bases from J; junction bases left unmatched: 10. Per the germline V gene, CDR1 is MGHRA and CDR2 is YSYEKL. Sequences were obtained from PBMCs or T cells enriched from blood (not recorded which). The chain recombines TRBV4-1 with TRBJ2-6, with 7 bases that match TRBD1. The sequence came from a man aged 25-45 years who had recovered from COVID-19. The CDR3 sequence: CASSQGLRGYSGANVLTF. In DNA form, the CDR3 reads TGCGCCAGCAGCCAAGGTCTCAGGGGGTATTCCGGGGCCAACGTCCTGACTTTC.